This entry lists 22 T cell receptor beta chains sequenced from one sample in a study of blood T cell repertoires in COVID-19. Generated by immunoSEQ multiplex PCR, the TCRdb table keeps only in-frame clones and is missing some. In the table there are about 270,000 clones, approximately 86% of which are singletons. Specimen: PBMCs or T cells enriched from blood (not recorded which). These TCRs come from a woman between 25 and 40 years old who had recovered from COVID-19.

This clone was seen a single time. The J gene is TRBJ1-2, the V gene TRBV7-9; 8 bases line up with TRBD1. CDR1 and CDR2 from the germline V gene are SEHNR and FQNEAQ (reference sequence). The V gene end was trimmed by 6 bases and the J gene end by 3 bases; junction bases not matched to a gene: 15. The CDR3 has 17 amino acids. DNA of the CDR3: TGTGCCAGCAGTACCTTGGCGGGACAGGCGTTCGACTATGGCTACACCTTC. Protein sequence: CASSTLAGQAFDYGYTF.

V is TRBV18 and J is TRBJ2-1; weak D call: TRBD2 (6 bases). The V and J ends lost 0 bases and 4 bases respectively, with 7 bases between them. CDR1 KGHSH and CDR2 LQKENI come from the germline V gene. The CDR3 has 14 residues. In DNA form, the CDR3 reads TGTGCCAGCTCACCACCTGGGGGGTACAATGAGCAGTTCTTC. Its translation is CASSPPGGYNEQFF. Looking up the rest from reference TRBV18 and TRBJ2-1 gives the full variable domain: NAGVMQNPRHLVRRRGQEARLRCSPMKGHSHVYWYRQLPEEGLKFMVYLQKENIIDESGMPKERFSAEFPKEGPSILRIQQVVRGDSAAYFCASSPPGGYNEQFFGPGTRLTVL.

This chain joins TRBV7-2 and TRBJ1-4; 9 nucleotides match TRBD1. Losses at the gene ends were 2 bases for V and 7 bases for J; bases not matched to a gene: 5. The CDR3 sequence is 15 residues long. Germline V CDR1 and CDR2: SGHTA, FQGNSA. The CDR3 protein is CASSLSGQGFEKLFF. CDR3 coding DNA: TGTGCCAGCAGCTTATCTGGACAGGGGTTTGAAAAACTGTTTTTT.

This CDR3 reads CASSLGITYEQYF. In nucleotides, the CDR3 is TGTGCCAGCAGTTTGGGCATTACCTACGAGCAGTACTTC. This sequence joins TRBV28 and TRBJ2-7, with D unresolved. The CDR3 loop spans 13 amino acids. Trimming removed 3 bases from V and 2 bases from J, with 8 bases in between. Germline lookup yields CDR1 MDHEN and CDR2 SYDVKM.

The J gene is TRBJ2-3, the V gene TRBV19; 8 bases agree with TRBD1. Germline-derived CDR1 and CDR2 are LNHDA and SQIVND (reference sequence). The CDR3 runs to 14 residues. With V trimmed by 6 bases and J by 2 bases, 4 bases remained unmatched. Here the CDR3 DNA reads TGTGCCAGTAGAAAGGGACAGGCCACAGATACGCAGTATTTT. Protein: CASRKGQATDTQYF.

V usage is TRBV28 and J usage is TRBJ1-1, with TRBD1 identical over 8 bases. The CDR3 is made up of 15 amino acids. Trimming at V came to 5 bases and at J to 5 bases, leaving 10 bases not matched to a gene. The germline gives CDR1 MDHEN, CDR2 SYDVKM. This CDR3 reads CASSPEQGALTEAFF. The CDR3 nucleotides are TGTGCCAGCAGTCCAGAGCAGGGGGCGTTGACTGAAGCTTTCTTT.

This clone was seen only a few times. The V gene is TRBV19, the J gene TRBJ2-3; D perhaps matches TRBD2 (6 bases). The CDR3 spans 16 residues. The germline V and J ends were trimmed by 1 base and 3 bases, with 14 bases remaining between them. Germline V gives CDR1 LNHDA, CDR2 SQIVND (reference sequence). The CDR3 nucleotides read TGTGCCAGTAGTATAGGGGCGGGGATGAGGACAGATACGCAGTATTTT. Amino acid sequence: CASSIGAGMRTDTQYF.

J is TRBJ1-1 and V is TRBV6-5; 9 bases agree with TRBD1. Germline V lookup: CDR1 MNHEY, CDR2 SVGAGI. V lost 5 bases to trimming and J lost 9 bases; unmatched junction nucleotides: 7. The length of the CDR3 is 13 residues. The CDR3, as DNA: TGTGCCAGCAGTCCGGGACAGGGCGAAAAAGCTTTCTTT. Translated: CASSPGQGEKAFF.

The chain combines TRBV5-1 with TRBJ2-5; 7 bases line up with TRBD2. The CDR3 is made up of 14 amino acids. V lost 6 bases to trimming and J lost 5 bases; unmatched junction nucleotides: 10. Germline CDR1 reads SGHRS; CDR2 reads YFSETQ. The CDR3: CASISAGVGETQYF. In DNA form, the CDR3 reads TGCGCCAGCATATCGGCGGGAGTGGGGGAGACCCAGTACTTC. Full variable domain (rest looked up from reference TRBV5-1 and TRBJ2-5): KAGVTQTPRYLIKTRGQQVTLSCSPISGHRSVSWYQQTPGQGLQFLFEYFSETQRNKGNFPGRFSGRQFSNSRSEMNVSTLELGDSALYLCASISAGVGETQYFGPGTRLLVL.

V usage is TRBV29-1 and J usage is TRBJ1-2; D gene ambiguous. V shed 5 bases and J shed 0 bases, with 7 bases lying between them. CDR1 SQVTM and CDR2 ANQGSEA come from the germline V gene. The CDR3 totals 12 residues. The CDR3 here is CSVQQSNYGYTF. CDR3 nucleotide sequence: TGCAGCGTTCAACAGTCTAACTATGGCTACACCTTC.

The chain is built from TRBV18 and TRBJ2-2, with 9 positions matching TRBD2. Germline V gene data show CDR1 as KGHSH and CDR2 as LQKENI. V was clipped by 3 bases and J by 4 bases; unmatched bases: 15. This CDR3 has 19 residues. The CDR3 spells CASSPTGLFGGGATGELFF. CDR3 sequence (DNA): TGTGCCAGCTCACCGACGGGACTATTTGGCGGGGGGGCCACCGGGGAGCTGTTTTTT.

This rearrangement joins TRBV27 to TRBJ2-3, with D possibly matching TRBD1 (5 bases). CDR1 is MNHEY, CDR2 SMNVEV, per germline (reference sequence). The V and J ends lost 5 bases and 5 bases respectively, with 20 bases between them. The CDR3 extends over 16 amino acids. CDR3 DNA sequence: TGTGCCAGCAGTCTTCAGGGTCCCTACACACTAGATACGCAGTATTTT. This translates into CASSLQGPYTLDTQYF.

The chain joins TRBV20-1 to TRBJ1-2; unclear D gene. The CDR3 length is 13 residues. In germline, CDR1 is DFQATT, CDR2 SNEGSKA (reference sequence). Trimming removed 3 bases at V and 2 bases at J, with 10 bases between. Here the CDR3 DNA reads TGCAGTGCTAGTCCCAGTCCCAACTATGGCTACACCTTC. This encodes CSASPSPNYGYTF.

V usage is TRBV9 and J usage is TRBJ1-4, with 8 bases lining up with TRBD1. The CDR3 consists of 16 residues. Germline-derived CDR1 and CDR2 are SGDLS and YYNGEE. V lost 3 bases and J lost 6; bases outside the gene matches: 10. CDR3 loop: CASSGPPSGGYEKLFF. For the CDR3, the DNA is TGTGCCAGCAGCGGTCCCCCCTCAGGGGGCTATGAAAAACTGTTTTTT.

The CDR3 loop is CASSAERGGPDTQYF. As DNA, the CDR3 is TGTGCCAGCAGCGCCGAGCGGGGGGGCCCAGATACGCAGTATTTT. The rearrangement joins TRBV7-3 to TRBJ2-3; 10 bases are a match to TRBD2. Per the germline V gene, CDR1 is SGHTA and CDR2 is FQGTGA. The V and J ends lost 5 bases and 4 bases, in that order; junction bases with no gene match: 6. This CDR3 is 15 amino acids long.

The CDR3 loop is CASSAGGENTEAFF. The DNA for the CDR3 is TGTGCCAGTAGCGCAGGGGGCGAGAACACTGAAGCTTTCTTT. V gene TRBV19 combines with J gene TRBJ1-1; 8 nucleotides agree with TRBD1. Germline trimming cut 6 bases from V and 1 base from J; bases unmatched to any gene: 4. CDR1 is LNHDA and CDR2 is SQIVND in the germline V gene (reference sequence). The CDR3 contains 14 residues.

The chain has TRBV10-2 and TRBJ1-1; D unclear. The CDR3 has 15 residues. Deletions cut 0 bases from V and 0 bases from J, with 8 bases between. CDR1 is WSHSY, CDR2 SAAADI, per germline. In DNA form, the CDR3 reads TGCGCCAGCAGTGAGTCGTTTTACTTGAACACTGAAGCTTTCTTT. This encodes CASSESFYLNTEAFF.

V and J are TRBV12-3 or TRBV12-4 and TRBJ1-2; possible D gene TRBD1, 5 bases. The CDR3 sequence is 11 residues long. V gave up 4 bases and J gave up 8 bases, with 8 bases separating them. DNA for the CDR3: TGTGCCAGCAGTTATGGGGGGGGCTACACCTTC. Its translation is CASSYGGGYTF.

CDR3 sequence (DNA): TGCAGCGTTGATTGGGCAGGGTATGGCTACACCTTC. The encoded protein is CSVDWAGYGYTF. The gene calls are TRBV29-1 and TRBJ1-2; a weak D match, TRBD1 (5 bases). The germline gives CDR1 SQVTM, CDR2 ANQGSEA. This CDR3 spans 12 amino acids. V lost 3 bases, J lost 5 bases, and 10 bases lay in between.

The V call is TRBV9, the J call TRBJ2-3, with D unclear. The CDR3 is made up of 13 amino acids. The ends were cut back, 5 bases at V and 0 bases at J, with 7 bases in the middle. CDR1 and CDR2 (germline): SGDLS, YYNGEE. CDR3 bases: TGTGCCAGCAGACGGCGGAGCACAGATACGCAGTATTTT. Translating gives CASRRRSTDTQYF.

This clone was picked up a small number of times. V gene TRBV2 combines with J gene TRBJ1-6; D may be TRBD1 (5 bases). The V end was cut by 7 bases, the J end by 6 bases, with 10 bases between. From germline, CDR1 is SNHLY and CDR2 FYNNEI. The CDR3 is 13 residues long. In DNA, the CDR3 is TGTGCCAGCAAAAGGGACTCTAATTCACCCCTCCACTTT. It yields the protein CASKRDSNSPLHF. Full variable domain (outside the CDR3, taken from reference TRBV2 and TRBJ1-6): EPEVTQTPSHQVTQMGQEVILRCVPISNHLYFYWYRQILGQKVEFLVSFYNNEISEKSEIFDDQFSVERPDGSNFTLKIRSTKLEDSAMYFCASKRDSNSPLHFGNGTRLTVT.

In DNA, the CDR3 is TGTGCCAGCAGCCCCACCCCCGGTGGGCCCTATGGCTACACCTTC. It encodes CASSPTPGGPYGYTF. The chain joins TRBV6-6 to TRBJ1-2; D is uncertain. The V end lost 6 bases, the J end lost 4 bases, and 18 bases lay between the germline ends. CDR1 is MNHNY, CDR2 SVGAGI, per germline (reference sequence). The CDR3 is made up of 15 amino acids.